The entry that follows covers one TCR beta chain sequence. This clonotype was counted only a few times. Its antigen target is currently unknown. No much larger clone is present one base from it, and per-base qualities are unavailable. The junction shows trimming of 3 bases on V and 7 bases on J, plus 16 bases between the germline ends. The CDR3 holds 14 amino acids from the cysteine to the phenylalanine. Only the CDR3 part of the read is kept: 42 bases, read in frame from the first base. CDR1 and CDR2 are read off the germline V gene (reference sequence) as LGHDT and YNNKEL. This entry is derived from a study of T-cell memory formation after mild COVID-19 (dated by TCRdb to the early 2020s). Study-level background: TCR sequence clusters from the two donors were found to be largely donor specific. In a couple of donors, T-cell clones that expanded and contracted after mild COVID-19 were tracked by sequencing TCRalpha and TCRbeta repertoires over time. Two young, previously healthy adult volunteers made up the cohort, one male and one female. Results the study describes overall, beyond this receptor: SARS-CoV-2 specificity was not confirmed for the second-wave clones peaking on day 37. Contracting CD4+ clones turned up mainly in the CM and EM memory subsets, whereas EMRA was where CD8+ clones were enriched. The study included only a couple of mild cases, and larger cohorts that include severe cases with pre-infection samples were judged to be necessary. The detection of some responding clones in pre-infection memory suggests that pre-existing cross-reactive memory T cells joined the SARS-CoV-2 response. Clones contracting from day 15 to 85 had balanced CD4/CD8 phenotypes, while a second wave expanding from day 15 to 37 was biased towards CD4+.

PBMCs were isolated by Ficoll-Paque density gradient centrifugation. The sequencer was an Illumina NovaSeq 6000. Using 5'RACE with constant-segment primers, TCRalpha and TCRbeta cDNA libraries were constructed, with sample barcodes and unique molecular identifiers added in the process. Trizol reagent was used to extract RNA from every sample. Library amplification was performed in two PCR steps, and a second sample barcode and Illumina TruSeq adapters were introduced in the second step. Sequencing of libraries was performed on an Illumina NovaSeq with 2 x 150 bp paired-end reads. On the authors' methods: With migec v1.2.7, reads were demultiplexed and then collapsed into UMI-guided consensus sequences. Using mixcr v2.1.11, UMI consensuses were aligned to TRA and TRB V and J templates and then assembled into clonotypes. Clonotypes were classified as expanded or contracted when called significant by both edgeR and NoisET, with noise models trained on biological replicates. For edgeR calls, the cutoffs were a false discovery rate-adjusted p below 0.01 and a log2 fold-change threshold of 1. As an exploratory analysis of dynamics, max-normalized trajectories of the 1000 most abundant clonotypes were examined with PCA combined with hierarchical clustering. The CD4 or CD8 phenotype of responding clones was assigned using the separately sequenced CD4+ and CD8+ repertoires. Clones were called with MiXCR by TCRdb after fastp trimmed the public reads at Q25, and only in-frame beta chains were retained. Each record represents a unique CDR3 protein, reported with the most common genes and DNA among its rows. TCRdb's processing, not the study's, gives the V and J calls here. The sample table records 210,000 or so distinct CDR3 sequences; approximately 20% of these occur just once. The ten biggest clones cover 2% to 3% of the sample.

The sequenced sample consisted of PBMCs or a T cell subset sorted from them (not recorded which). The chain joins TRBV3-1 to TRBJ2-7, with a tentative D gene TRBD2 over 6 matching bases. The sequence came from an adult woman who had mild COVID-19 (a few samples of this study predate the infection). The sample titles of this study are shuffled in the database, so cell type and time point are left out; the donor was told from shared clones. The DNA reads TGTGCCAGCAGCCACGGGGGTTCACAATTAGAGCAGTACTTC. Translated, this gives CASSHGGSQLEQYF.